This T cell receptor (beta chain) was captured by sequencing in a study of vaccination and CD4 T cells after COVID-19. The wider study: Stimulation used overlapping spike peptides from SARS-CoV-2, HCoV-NL63, HCoV-OC43 and HCoV-229E. Regarding the study as a whole: Spike mono-reactivity was evident in 304 of the 307 vaccine-specific clones derived from convalescent patients. SARS-CoV-2-reactive clonotype medians increased from roughly 21 to 40, not significantly.

Cultured CD4+ T cell DNA underwent sequencing with the Oncomine TCR Beta short-read assay. Cultured CD4+ T cells yielded the extracted genomic DNA. TCRdb re-called the PCR reads through MiXCR, storing one row per CDR3 protein. The sample shows 9,000 to 13,000 distinct CDR3 sequences, 25% to 30% of them seen only once. On this clonotype itself: Its antigen remains unidentified.

V lost 5 bases and J 6 bases, leaving 10 bases between the germline ends. In germline, CDR1 is SNHLY, CDR2 FYNNEI. This CDR3 contains 13 residues. Treatment defined: roughly 10-day PBMC culture with coronavirus spike peptide pools or control peptides (ViraFEST assay). Pre-COVID-19 pandemic sampling (2011-2018) yielded the unexposed donor's CD4+ T cells. IL-2 (10 IU/ml) and peptide pools (roughly 10 ug/ml) were added to cultures of under 2.5 million PBMCs per well. The material sequenced was CD4+ T cells from blood, cultured in vitro. This rearrangement joins TRBV2 to TRBJ2-2; D unclear. The receptor was isolated from a human donor in good health. The CDR3 spells CASSPEKAGELFF. The CDR3 DNA is TGTGCCAGCAGTCCGGAAAAGGCCGGGGAGCTGTTTTTT.